The rows below give T cell receptor beta chains drawn from one sample of a study of CD8+ T cells in alopecia areata. Sequencing was performed with immunoSEQ multiplex PCR; in TCRdb, only in-frame clones are kept and a portion is missing. The sample yields over 150,000 clones, 63% seen once. Sequenced material: CD4+ T cells sorted from blood, taken at week 0. The receptors shown here come from a human donor with alopecia areata. The CDR3 runs from the conserved cysteine through the conserved F or W. Fields, in order: clone size, J gene, V gene, D gene, CDR3 DNA, CDR3 protein. A D gene is named only where the DNA matches it firmly. Size tells how often a clone was seen (once, few, many) or the class of an expanded clone, and some rows leave it out.

. TRBJ1-2 TRBV6-5 . TGTGCCAGCAGCGATCTCGGGGAGGGCTACACCTTC CASSDLGEGYTF
once TRBJ1-2 TRBV7-8 TRBD1 TGTGCCAGCACCGTTACCGGGACAGGGATTGGTGGCTACACCTTC CASTVTGTGIGGYTF
. TRBJ1-6 TRBV27 . TGTGCCAGCAGTGGACTGATCCCCAGCTCCTATAATTCACCCCTCCACTTT CASSGLIPSSYNSPLHF
. TRBJ1-1 TRBV18 . TGTGCCAGCTCACCCGGGACGGTGAACACTGAAGCTTTCTTT CASSPGTVNTEAFF
few TRBJ1-2 TRBV6-6 TRBD1 TGTGCCAGCAGTGAGCGACAGGGTATTAGCTACACCTTC CASSERQGISYTF
. TRBJ1-2 TRBV29-1 . TGCAGCGTTGAAAGGAGAGGCGGGTTAGAGGGCTATGGCTACACCTTC CSVERRGGLEGYGYTF
. TRBJ1-4 TRBV5-1 . TGCGCCAGCAGCTTGGGGGGCATCGGAGAAAAACTGTTTTTT CASSLGGIGEKLFF
. TRBJ2-3 TRBV13 TRBD1 TGTGCCAGCAGCATAGGGACAGGGGTTACAGATACGCAGTATTTT CASSIGTGVTDTQYF
. TRBJ2-3 TRBV29-1 . TGCAGCGTTGTCGGGACCGTCGACACAGATACGCAGTATTTT CSVVGTVDTDTQYF
. TRBJ1-1 TRBV30 . TGTGCCGGAGACCGACAGGCAACGACTGAAGCTTTCTTT CAGDRQATTEAFF
. TRBJ1-2 TRBV30 TRBD1 TGTGCCTCCGGACAGGGGGCGAATTCCTATGGCTACACCTTC CASGQGANSYGYTF
. TRBJ2-7 TRBV29-1 . TGCAGCGTTGTCGGGCAGGGCTACGAGCAGTACTTC CSVVGQGYEQYF
. TRBJ1-6 TRBV5-6 . TGTGCCAGCAGCTTGTCGGGGAATAATTCACCCCTCCACTTT CASSLSGNNSPLHF
. TRBJ2-5 TRBV5-1 . TGCGCCAGCAGCTTGGGAAGGCTGGAAGAGACCCAGTACTTC CASSLGRLEETQYF
. TRBJ2-3 TRBV29-1 . TGCAGCGCACAACTCGGGACTTCTAACGGGGATACGCAGTATTTT CSAQLGTSNGDTQYF
. TRBJ2-7 TRBV29-1 . TGCAGCGTTGAATACCCGGGATTTGGCTACGAGCAGTACTTC CSVEYPGFGYEQYF
. TRBJ2-7 TRBV29-1 . TGCAGCGTTGTGGTCAGTTTGGCCGAGCAGTACTTC CSVVVSLAEQYF